The 2 T cell receptor beta chains in this list originate from one sample, sequenced in a study of radiation and T cells in renal cell carcinoma. Measured with immunoSEQ multiplex PCR; TCRdb has only the in-frame clones, and not every one. This table holds some 130,000 clones, 88% found once. The time point was: blood 2 weeks post-SBRT. Treatment here: 15 Gy SBRT to primary tumor, nephrectomy 4 weeks later. The sequenced sample was blood, obtained from a patient whose treatment included radiotherapy and nephrectomy. These TCRs come from a woman in her 70s with renal cell carcinoma.

This clone was observed a few times. The chain is built from TRBV6-1 and TRBJ2-5, with 7 bases matching TRBD1. Germline V gene data show CDR1 as MNHNS and CDR2 as SASEGT. The ends lost 7 bases at V and 5 bases at J; junction bases unmatched: 7. The CDR3 extends over 13 amino acids. In DNA, the CDR3 is TGTGCCAGCACCCCGACAGGGATGGAGACCCAGTACTTC. Translating it yields CASTPTGMETQYF.

This clone occurred a few times. This chain joins TRBV2 and TRBJ1-1, with D maybe TRBD1 (6 bases). Germline V gene sequence: CDR1 SNHLY, CDR2 FYNNEI. The CDR3 consists of 14 residues. Trimming stripped 8 bases from V and 2 bases from J, with 15 bases between. This CDR3 is CASYAVRGNTEAFF. For the CDR3, the DNA is TGTGCCAGCTACGCAGTCAGGGGTAACACTGAAGCTTTCTTT.